This T cell receptor beta chain was retrieved from a study of CD8 T cells in Susac syndrome. FACS was used to enrich TEMRA cells, whereas the CD8+ and CD4+ T cells were obtained by negative isolation. The RNA, about 0.45 to 1 ug, was put through reverse transcription using random hexamers. The CDR3 of TCR beta was amplified by immunoSEQ multiplex PCR across 54 Vbeta and 13 Jbeta. From the immunoSEQ multiplex PCR reads, TCRdb called clonotypes with MiXCR, one entry per CDR3 protein. The repertoire includes 110,000 or so distinct CDR3 sequences, 85% to 95% of them detected once, and about 0.087% sits in the top ten. The receptor comes from a human donor with multiple sclerosis. The sample was CD4+ T cells from PBMCs.

CDR3 in amino acids: CSVENYGYTF. DNA of the CDR3: TGCAGCGTTGAAAACTATGGCTACACCTTC. The chain employs TRBV29-1 and TRBJ1-2; D ambiguous. There are 10 residues in the CDR3. Trimming cost V 2 bases and J 2 bases, with 0 bases left between them. Germline CDR1 is SQVTM and CDR2 is ANQGSEA.